This TCR beta chain stems from a study of tumor-infiltrating lymphocytes in primary liver carcinoma. Study-level information: Samples returned roughly 3.5 to 7.13 million productive TCRbeta reads, a yield that was similar across tissue types.

Study results and caveats: Lower overlap was observed for tumor-adjacent and tumor-blood pairs relative to tumor region pairs.

Unsorted whole blood served as the source of blood RNA, and germline DNA was extracted as well. From around 0.5 ug of total RNA, TCR beta-specific cDNA was reverse-transcribed using a constant-region primer. Libraries of TCR beta came from three nested multiplex PCR rounds with slightly modified ARM-PCR. In the first two PCR rounds, TRBV1-TRBV30 forward primers were paired with a C-beta reverse primer, and each round lasted about 9 cycles. TCRdb redid the calling of the multiplex PCR reads with MiXCR, one entry per CDR3 protein. Of approximately 330,000 distinct CDR3 sequences detected, about two thirds appear once; the ten largest clones hold about 6.5%. The CDR3 runs to 14 residues. V shed 8 bases and J shed 7 bases, with 21 bases lying between them. Germline V gene data show CDR1 as MNHNS and CDR2 as SASEGT. Details on this clonotype: The antigen is unknown.

The receptor was isolated from a man aged 40-55 years with primary liver carcinoma and hepatitis B virus infection. The genes are TRBV6-1 and TRBJ2-7; either TRBD1 or TRBD2 may supply D (5 bases each). The sample consisted of peripheral blood. Here the CDR3 DNA reads TGTGCCAGCCGGACATGGGAGTCATATTGGGAGCAGTACTTC. It translates to CASRTWESYWEQYF.